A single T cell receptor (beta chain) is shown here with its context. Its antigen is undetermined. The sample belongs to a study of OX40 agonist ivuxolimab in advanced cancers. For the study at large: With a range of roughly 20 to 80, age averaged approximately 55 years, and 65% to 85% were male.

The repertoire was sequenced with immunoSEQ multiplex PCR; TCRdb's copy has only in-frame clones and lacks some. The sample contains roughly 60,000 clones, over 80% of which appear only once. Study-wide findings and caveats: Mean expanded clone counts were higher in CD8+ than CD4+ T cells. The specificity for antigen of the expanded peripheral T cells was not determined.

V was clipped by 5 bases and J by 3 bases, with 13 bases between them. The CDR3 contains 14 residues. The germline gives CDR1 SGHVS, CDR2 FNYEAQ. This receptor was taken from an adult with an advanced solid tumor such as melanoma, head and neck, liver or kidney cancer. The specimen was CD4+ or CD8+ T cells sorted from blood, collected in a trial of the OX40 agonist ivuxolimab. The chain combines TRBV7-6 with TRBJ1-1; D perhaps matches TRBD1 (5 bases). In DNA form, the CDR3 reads TGTGCCAGCAGCCTACTGGGAGGGGACACTGAAGCTTTCTTT. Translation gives CASSLLGGDTEAFF.